This T cell receptor (beta chain) was recorded in a study of blood T cell repertoires in COVID-19. Study overall: PBMCs, B-cell-depleted T cells, or T cells provided the cDNA or gDNA that made up the material.

Using immunoSEQ multiplex PCR, the repertoire was profiled, and TCRdb retains in-frame clones only, with some absent. The sample includes about 46,000 clones, around 83% of them seen just once. There are 17 residues in the CDR3. Germline values: CDR1 SGHDT, CDR2 YYEEEE. J lost 3 bases, V lost 3 bases, and 14 bases had no gene match. V is TRBV5-6 and J is TRBJ2-7; TRBD1 matches at 8 bases. The sequencing input was peripheral blood. The sequence came from a woman of 80 years or more with acute or convalescent COVID-19. The CDR3: CASSSEYERDRIYEQYF. The CDR3 DNA follows: TGTGCCAGCAGCTCGGAATACGAGAGGGACAGGATCTACGAGCAGTACTTC.